These T cell receptor beta chains were read from a single sample in a study of shared clonotypes between healthy human individuals. Sequencing used immunoSEQ multiplex PCR; TCRdb keeps in-frame clones, though not all of them. The data contain nearly 750,000 clones, approximately 77% of them singletons. Sample: memory CD4+ T cells sorted from blood. The origin of the receptors is a woman between 25 and 40 years old in good health. Each CDR3 is given with its conserved first and last residue. Each record gives: D gene, V gene, J gene, clone size, CDR3 DNA, CDR3 protein. D genes are given only for firm matches. Part of the rows lack a size; the others show once, few, many or a class for expanded clones.

D: NA
V: TRBV11-2
J: TRBJ2-7
size: NA
DNA: TGTGCCAGCAGTGATTACTCCTACGAGCAGTACTTC
CDR3: CASSDYSYEQYF

D: NA
V: TRBV11-2
J: TRBJ2-2
size: few
DNA: TGTGCCAGCAGCTTATATTCGAACACCGGGGAGCTGTTTTTT
CDR3: CASSLYSNTGELFF

D: NA
V: TRBV4-1
J: TRBJ1-4
size: few
DNA: TGCGCCAGCAGCCGTCTCTACAATACAGGGACTAATGAAAAACTGTTTTTT
CDR3: CASSRLYNTGTNEKLFF

D: NA
V: TRBV7-9
J: TRBJ1-1
size: NA
DNA: TGTGCCAGCAGCCCCGGGACGTACACTGAAGCTTTCTTT
CDR3: CASSPGTYTEAFF

D: NA
V: TRBV29-1
J: TRBJ2-3
size: NA
DNA: TGCAGCGTTGGTTCCAGGGCCGGAGATACGCAGTATTTT
CDR3: CSVGSRAGDTQYF

D: TRBD2
V: TRBV5-5
J: TRBJ2-7
size: NA
DNA: TGTGCCAGCAGCCCTCTAGCGGGAGATCGGTTCCACGAGCAGTACTTC
CDR3: CASSPLAGDRFHEQYF

D: TRBD1
V: TRBV28
J: TRBJ2-7
size: few
DNA: TGTGCCAGCAGATACGGACAGGGGGGCTACGAGCAGTACTTC
CDR3: CASRYGQGGYEQYF

D: TRBD2
V: TRBV7-6
J: TRBJ2-2
size: NA
DNA: TGTGCCAGCAGCTTTCTCCCGGGACTAGCGGGAGAATGGACCGCGGCCGGGGAGCTGTTTTTT
CDR3: CASSFLPGLAGEWTAAGELFF

D: NA
V: TRBV6-1
J: TRBJ2-7
size: NA
DNA: TGTGCCAGCACGGGGCTTCTCTACGAGCAGTACTTC
CDR3: CASTGLLYEQYF

D: TRBD2
V: TRBV10-2
J: TRBJ2-2
size: NA
DNA: TGCGCCAGCAAACTAGCGGGAGGCTCCGGGGAGCTGTTTTTT
CDR3: CASKLAGGSGELFF

D: TRBD1
V: TRBV5-4
J: TRBJ2-5
size: NA
DNA: TGTGCCAGCAGCTTGACGGGGACAGGGGGGGTGGAGACCCAGTACTTC
CDR3: CASSLTGTGGVETQYF

D: TRBD1
V: TRBV4-1
J: TRBJ1-2
size: NA
DNA: TGCGCCAGCAGCCAAAAAGATAGGCGGGACAGTCCTAACTATGGCTACACCTTC
CDR3: CASSQKDRRDSPNYGYTF

D: NA
V: TRBV30
J: TRBJ2-1
size: NA
DNA: TGTGCCTGGAGTGTACGAGGGAATGAGCAGTTCTTC
CDR3: CAWSVRGNEQFF